This T cell receptor beta chain derives from a study of ipilimumab plus nivolumab after autologous stem cell transplantation. In the study overall: A median of about 8 nivolumab and about five ipilimumab doses were given.

Germline CDR1 and CDR2: SGHRS and YFSETQ. V lost 2 bases, J lost 3 bases, and 11 bases lay in between. This CDR3 is built from 15 residues. Assay used: immunoSEQ multiplex PCR; TCRdb lists only in-frame clones, some missing. The sample has approximately 1,900 clones, around 82% seen once. V usage is TRBV5-1 and J usage is TRBJ2-2, with a tentative D call TRBD1 (5 bases). The receptor's source is a male donor with multiple myeloma. The sequencing here drew on PBMCs, taken in a trial of ipilimumab plus nivolumab as post-transplant consolidation. The CDR3 nucleotides are TGCGCCAGCAGCTTTAACAGCAGGGACACCGGGGAGCTGTTTTTT. It specifies CASSFNSRDTGELFF.